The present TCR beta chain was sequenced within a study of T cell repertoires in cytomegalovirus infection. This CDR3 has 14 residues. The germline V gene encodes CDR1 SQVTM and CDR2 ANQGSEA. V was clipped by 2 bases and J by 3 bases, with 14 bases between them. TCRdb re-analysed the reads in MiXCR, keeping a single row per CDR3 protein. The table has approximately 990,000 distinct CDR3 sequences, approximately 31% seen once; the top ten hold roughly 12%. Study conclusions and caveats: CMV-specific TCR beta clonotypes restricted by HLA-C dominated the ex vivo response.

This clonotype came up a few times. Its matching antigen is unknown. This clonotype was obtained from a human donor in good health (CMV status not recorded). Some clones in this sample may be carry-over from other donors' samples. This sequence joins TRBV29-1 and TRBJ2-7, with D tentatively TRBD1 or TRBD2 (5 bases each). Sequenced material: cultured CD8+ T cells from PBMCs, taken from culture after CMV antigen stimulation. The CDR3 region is CSVESLSGGYEQYF. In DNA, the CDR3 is TGCAGCGTTGAATCCCTTTCTGGGGGCTACGAGCAGTACTTC.